Listed below are T cell receptor beta chains from one sample, sequenced in a study of CD8 T cells in Susac syndrome. TCRdb re-called the immunoSEQ multiplex PCR reads with MiXCR, one entry per CDR3 protein. The table has about 180,000 distinct CDR3 sequences, 85% to 95% seen once; the top ten hold 0.095% to 0.1%. The specimen was CD4+ T cells from PBMCs. The receptors were gathered from a human donor with Susac syndrome. The conserved cysteine and the conserved F or W are not part of the CDR3 here. Each record gives: V gene, CDR3 protein.

>TRBV7-2
ASSPFQWPGELF
>TRBV18
ASSLAYTDTQY
>TRBV30
AWCRQGARTEAF
>TRBV11-2
ASSPLGSSTDTQY
>TRBV6-5
ASSYSFGTGELF
>TRBV12-3/TRBV12-4
ASSSRSGGRNTEAF
>TRBV20-1
SASSGETQY
>TRBV12-3/TRBV12-4
ASMLAGGSSNEQF
>TRBV9
ASSAGGQSSTDTQY
>TRBV30
AWSGGVYIRTDTQY
>TRBV30
AWTLSQGTLTKY
>TRBV4-1
ASSQDFFGEHNTDTQY
>TRBV20-1
SALAGGEGEQF
>TRBV4-3
ASSPAGGYTGELF
>TRBV4-1
ASSQLGGLGEQF
>TRBV20-1
SARAGPRHEQY
>TRBV5-1
ASSGQGPDTQY